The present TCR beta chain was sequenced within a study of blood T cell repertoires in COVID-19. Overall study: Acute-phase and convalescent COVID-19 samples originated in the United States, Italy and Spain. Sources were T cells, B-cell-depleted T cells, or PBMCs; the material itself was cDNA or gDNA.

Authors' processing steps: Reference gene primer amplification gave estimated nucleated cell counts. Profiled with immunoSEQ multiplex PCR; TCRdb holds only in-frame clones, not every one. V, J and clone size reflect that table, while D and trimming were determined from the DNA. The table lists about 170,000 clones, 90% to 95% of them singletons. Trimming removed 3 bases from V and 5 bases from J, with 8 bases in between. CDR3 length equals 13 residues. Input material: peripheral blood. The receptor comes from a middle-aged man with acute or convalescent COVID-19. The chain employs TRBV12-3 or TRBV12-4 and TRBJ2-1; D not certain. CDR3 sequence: CASSFAANNEQFF. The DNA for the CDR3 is TGTGCCAGCAGTTTTGCCGCGAACAATGAGCAGTTCTTC.